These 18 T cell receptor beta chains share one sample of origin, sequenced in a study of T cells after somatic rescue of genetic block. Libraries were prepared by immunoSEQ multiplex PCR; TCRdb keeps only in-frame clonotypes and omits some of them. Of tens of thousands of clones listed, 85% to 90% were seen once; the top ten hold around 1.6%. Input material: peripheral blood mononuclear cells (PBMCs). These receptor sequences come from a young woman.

CDR3 amino acids: CASSPRWGGNTIYF. CDR3 bases: TGTGCCAGCAGCCCCCGGTGGGGTGGAAACACCATATATTTT. The chain is built from TRBV9 and TRBJ1-3; no firm D call. V was cut by 4 bases and J by 3 bases, with 11 bases left in between. Germline CDR1 reads SGDLS; CDR2 reads YYNGEE. This CDR3 comprises 14 residues.

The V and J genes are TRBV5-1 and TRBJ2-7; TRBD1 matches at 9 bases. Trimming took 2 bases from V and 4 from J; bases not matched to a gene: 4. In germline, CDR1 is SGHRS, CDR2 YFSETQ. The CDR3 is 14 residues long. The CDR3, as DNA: TGCGCCAGCAGCTTCCGGGGACAGGGATACGAGCAGTACTTC. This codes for CASSFRGQGYEQYF.

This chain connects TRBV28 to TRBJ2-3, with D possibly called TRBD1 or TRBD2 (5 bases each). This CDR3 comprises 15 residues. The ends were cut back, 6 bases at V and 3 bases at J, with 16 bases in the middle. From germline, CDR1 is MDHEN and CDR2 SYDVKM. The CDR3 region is CASSSREGWTDTQYF. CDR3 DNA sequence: TGTGCCAGCAGCTCGAGAGAGGGGTGGACAGATACGCAGTATTTT.

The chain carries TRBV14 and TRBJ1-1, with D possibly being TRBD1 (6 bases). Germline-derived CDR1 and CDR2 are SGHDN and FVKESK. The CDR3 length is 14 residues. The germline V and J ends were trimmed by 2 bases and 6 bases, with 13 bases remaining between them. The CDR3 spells CASSQTGLGAEAFF. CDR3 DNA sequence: TGTGCCAGCAGCCAAACAGGGCTCGGCGCTGAAGCTTTCTTT.

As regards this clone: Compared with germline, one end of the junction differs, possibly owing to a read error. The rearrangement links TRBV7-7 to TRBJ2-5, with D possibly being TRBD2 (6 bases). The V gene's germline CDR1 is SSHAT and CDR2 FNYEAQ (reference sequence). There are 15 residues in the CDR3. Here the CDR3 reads CASSQRWGDQETQYF. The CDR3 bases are TGTGCTAGCAGCCAAAGGTGGGGGGACCAAGAGACCCAGTACTTC.

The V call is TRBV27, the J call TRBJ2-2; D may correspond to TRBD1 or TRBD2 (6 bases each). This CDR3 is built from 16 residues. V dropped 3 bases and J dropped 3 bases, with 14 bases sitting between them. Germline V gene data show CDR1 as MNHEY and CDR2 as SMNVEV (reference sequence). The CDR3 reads CASSFGGGGYTGELFF. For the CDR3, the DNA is TGTGCCAGCAGTTTCGGCGGAGGGGGATACACCGGGGAGCTGTTTTTT.

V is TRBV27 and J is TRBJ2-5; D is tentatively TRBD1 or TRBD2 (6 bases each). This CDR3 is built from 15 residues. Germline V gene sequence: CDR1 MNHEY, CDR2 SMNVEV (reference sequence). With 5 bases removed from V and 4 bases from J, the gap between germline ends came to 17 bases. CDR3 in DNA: TGTGCCAGCAGTGGAGGGGGTGTGGGAGGAGAGACCCAGTACTTC. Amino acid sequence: CASSGGGVGGETQYF.

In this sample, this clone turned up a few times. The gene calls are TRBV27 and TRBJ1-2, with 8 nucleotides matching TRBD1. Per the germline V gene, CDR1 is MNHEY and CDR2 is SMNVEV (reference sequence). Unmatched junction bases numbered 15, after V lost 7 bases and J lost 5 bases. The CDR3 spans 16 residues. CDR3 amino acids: CASTTWARGHQYGYTF. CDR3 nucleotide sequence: TGTGCCAGCACCACTTGGGCCAGGGGGCACCAGTATGGCTACACCTTC.

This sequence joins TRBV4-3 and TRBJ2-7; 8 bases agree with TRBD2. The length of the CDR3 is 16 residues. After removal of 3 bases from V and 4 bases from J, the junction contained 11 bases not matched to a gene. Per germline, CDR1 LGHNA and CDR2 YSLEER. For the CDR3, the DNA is TGCGCCAGCAGCCAGGAACCCAGCGGGAGCGGTTACGAGCAGTACTTC. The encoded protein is CASSQEPSGSGYEQYF.

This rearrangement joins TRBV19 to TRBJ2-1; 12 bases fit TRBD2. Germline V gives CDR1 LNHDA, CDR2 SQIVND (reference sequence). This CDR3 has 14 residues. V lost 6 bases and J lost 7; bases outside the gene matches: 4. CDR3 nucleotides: TGTGCCAGTAGCAGACTAGCGGGAGTTAATGAGCAGTTCTTC. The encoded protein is CASSRLAGVNEQFF.

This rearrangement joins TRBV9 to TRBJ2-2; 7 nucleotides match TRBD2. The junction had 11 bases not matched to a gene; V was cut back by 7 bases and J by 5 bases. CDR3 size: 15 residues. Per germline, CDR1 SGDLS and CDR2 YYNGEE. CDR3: CASSGRLGQTGELFF. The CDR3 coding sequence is TGTGCCAGCTCCGGGAGGTTGGGCCAAACCGGGGAGCTGTTTTTT.

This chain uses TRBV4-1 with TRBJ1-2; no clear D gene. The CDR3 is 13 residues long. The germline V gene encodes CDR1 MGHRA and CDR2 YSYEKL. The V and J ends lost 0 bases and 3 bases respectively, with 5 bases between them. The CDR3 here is CASSQDRDYGYTF. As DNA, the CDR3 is TGCGCCAGCAGCCAAGATCGCGACTATGGCTACACCTTC.

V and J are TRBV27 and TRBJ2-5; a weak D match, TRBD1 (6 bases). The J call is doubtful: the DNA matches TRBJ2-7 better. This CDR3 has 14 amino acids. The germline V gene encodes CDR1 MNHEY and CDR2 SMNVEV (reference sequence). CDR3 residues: CASSVDRRGYEQYF. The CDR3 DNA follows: TGTGCCAGCAGTGTAGACAGGAGAGGCTACGAGCAGTACTTC.

CDR3 region: CASLFRATEAFF. The CDR3 nucleotides are TGTGCCAGCCTCTTCCGCGCCACTGAAGCTTTCTTT. This sequence joins TRBV6-1 and TRBJ1-1; D ambiguous. Trimming cost V 8 bases and J 4 bases, with 11 bases left between them. The CDR3 spans 12 residues. Germline loops: CDR1 MNHNS, CDR2 SASEGT.

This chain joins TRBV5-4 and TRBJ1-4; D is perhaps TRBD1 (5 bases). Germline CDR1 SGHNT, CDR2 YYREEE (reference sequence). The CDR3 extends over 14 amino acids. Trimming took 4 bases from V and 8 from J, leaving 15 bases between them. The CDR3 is CASSPGGLGEKLFF. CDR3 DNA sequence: TGTGCCAGCAGCCCCGGGGGGTTGGGGGAAAAACTGTTTTTT.

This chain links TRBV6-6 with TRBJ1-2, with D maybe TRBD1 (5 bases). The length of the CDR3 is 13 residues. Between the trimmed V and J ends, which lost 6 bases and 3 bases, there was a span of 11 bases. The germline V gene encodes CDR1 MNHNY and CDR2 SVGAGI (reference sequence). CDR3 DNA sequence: TGTGCCAGCAGCTTCGACAGTTACTATGGCTACACCTTC. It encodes CASSFDSYYGYTF.

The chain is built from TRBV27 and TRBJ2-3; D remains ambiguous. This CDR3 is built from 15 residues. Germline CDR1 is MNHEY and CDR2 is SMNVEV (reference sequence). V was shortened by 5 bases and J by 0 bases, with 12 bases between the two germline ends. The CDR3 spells CASSTRLSSTDTQYF. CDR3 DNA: TGTGCCAGCAGTACCCGACTGTCGAGCACAGATACGCAGTATTTT.

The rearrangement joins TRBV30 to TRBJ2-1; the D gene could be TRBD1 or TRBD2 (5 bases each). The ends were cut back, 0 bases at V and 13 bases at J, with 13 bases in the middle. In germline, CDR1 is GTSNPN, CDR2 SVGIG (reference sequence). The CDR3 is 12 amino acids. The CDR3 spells CAWSVVPGPQFF. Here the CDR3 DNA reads TGTGCCTGGAGTGTGGTCCCGGGACCACAGTTCTTC.